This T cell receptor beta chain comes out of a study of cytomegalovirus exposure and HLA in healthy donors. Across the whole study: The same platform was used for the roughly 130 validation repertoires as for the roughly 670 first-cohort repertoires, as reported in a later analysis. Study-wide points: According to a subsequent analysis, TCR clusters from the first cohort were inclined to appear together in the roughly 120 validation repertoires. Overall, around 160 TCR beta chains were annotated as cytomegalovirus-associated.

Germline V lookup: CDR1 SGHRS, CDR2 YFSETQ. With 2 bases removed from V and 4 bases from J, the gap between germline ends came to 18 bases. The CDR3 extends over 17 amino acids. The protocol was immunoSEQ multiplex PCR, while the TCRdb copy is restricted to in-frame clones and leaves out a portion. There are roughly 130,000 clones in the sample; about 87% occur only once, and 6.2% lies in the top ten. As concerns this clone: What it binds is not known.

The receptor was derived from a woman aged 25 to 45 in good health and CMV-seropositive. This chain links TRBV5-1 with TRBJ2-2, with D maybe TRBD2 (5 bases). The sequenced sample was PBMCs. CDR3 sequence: CASSLTPGSGGTGELFF. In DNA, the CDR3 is TGCGCCAGCAGCTTAACCCCGGGGAGCGGTGGCACCGGGGAGCTGTTTTTT.